One sample yielded the 29 T cell receptor beta chains listed below, sequenced in a study of T cell responses to AZD1222 COVID-19 vaccine (dated by TCRdb to the early 2020s). The label giving this sample's time point can be read as: about 28 days (+/-7) after the second vaccine dose. The library was produced with the immunoSEQ multiplex PCR assay. Sourced from immuneACCESS, this table was stored by TCRdb with only in-frame sequences that have V and J called. A share of the clones is absent; for the studies checked, an unresolved V gene accounts for under half, and the remainder has no known explanation. Here the sample has 140,000 to 150,000 clones; about 90% occur a single time. The top ten clones comprise about 4.1% of the sample. The sample in question was peripheral blood, obtained 28 days after the second AZD1222 dose. The receptor set was obtained from an adult who received the AZD1222 COVID-19 vaccine.

This chain links TRBV9 with TRBJ2-2; D call uncertain. Per germline, CDR1 SGDLS and CDR2 YYNGEE. V was cut by 0 bases and J by 5 bases, with 5 bases left in between. The CDR3 runs 13 residues. The CDR3: CASSVGLTGELFF. Written as DNA, the CDR3 is TGTGCCAGCAGCGTAGGGTTAACCGGGGAGCTGTTTTTT.

V gene TRBV5-1 combines with J gene TRBJ2-3; 9 bases are a match to TRBD2. Germline trimming cut 6 bases from V and 2 bases from J; bases unmatched to any gene: 7. The CDR3 spans 15 residues. Germline CDR1 and CDR2: SGHRS and YFSETQ. The CDR3: CASTSGTSNTDTQYF. CDR3 in DNA: TGCGCCAGCACCTCCGGGACTAGCAACACAGATACGCAGTATTTT.

This clone occurred once. The chain recombines TRBV29-1 with TRBJ2-3; 7 bases match TRBD2. Unmatched junction bases numbered 7, after V lost 4 bases and J lost 0 bases. CDR1 is SQVTM and CDR2 is ANQGSEA in the germline V gene. The CDR3 is made up of 15 amino acids. The CDR3 here is CSVAPAGTSTDTQYF. CDR3 in DNA: TGCAGCGTTGCCCCAGCGGGGACTAGCACAGATACGCAGTATTTT.

The CDR3 spells CASSYGRLAGKETQYF. The CDR3 DNA reads TGTGCCAGCAGTTACGGAAGACTAGCGGGGAAAGAGACCCAGTACTTC. V gene TRBV6-5 combines with J gene TRBJ2-5, with 11 nucleotides matching TRBD2. CDR3 length: 16 residues. The germline V gene encodes CDR1 MNHEY and CDR2 SVGAGI. V dropped 2 bases and J dropped 3; count of bases not matched to a gene: 5.

This clone was counted between two and nine times. The rearrangement joins TRBV12-3 or TRBV12-4 to TRBJ1-2, with 9 positions matching TRBD1. The CDR3 spans 12 residues. Trimming cost V 6 bases and J 9 bases; bases outside gene matches: 5. CDR3 loop: CASRIGTGSYTF. The DNA of the CDR3 is TGTGCCAGCAGGATAGGGACAGGGAGCTACACCTTC.

V usage is TRBV7-2 and J usage is TRBJ1-6; D gene ambiguous. Germline CDR1 SGHTA, CDR2 FQGNSA. Trimming removed 6 bases at V and 9 bases at J, with 15 bases between. This CDR3 is 14 amino acids long. The CDR3 bases are TGTGCCAGCAGTTATTTTACAGCGGGTTCACCCCTCCACTTT. This gives the protein CASSYFTAGSPLHF. Full variable domain (rest looked up from reference TRBV7-2 and TRBJ1-6): GAGVSQSPSNKVTEKGKDVELRCDPISGHTALYWYRQSLGQGLEFLIYFQGNSAPDKSGLPSDRFSAERTGGSVSTLTIQRTQQEDSAVYLCASSYFTAGSPLHFGNGTRLTVT.

This chain joins TRBV28 and TRBJ2-2, with D possibly matching TRBD2 (5 bases). Germline V CDR1 and CDR2: MDHEN, SYDVKM. The CDR3 runs to 16 residues. Between the trimmed V and J ends, which lost 6 bases and 7 bases, there was a span of 21 bases. Here the CDR3 DNA reads TGTGCCAGCAGACCCCAATGGGCTGGGAGAAACGGGGAGCTGTTTTTT. Its protein is CASRPQWAGRNGELFF.

The V and J genes are TRBV19 and TRBJ1-5; TRBD1 is a possible D gene (6 bases). Germline CDR1 and CDR2: LNHDA and SQIVND (reference sequence). Trimming cost V 7 bases and J 3 bases, with 16 bases left between them. The length of the CDR3 is 15 residues. Here the CDR3 reads CASNPRGGPNQPQHF. CDR3 bases: TGTGCCAGTAATCCTAGGGGGGGTCCCAATCAGCCCCAGCATTTT.

The V gene is TRBV7-3, the J gene TRBJ2-1; maybe TRBD2 (5 bases). Germline V gene sequence: CDR1 SGHTA, CDR2 FQGTGA. V was trimmed by 5 bases and J by 6 bases, leaving 17 bases between them. The CDR3 loop spans 15 amino acids. Here the CDR3 reads CASSATRSFGNEQFF. In DNA form, the CDR3 reads TGTGCCAGCAGCGCCACTAGGAGCTTTGGCAATGAGCAGTTCTTC.

The chain recombines TRBV7-2 with TRBJ1-2; TRBD1 is a possible D gene (5 bases). CDR1 and CDR2 from the germline V gene are SGHTA and FQGNSA. The V end was cut by 1 base, the J end by 8 bases, with 17 bases between. The CDR3 is 15 residues long. The CDR3 DNA reads as TGTGCCAGCAGCTTAGTGGGGGTCCCCATGGGCGGCTACACCTTC. This encodes CASSLVGVPMGGYTF.

This chain connects TRBV5-1 to TRBJ1-2, with D tentatively TRBD1 (6 bases). Per the germline V gene, CDR1 is SGHRS and CDR2 is YFSETQ. V was clipped by 4 bases and J by 8 bases, with 18 bases between them. The CDR3 totals 14 residues. The CDR3 nucleotides read TGCGCCAGCAGCACCTCTACAGGGAGGGACGGCTACACCTTC. It specifies CASSTSTGRDGYTF.

Written as DNA, the CDR3 is TGCGCCAGCAGCCAGGCCGGGACAGGCTATGAGCAGTTCTTC. Translation gives CASSQAGTGYEQFF. This chain connects TRBV5-1 to TRBJ2-1; 8 nucleotides align to TRBD1. The germline gives CDR1 SGHRS, CDR2 YFSETQ. Trimming at V came to 4 bases and at J to 8 bases, leaving 8 bases not matched to a gene. This CDR3 contains 14 residues.

This chain connects TRBV4-2 to TRBJ1-2; unclear D gene. The CDR3 contains 15 residues. Germline V gene data show CDR1 as LGHNA and CDR2 as YNFKEQ. The V end was cut by 2 bases, the J end by 8 bases, with 18 bases between. The CDR3 is CASSQREKASGGYTF. In DNA form, the CDR3 reads TGTGCCAGCAGCCAACGGGAGAAAGCCTCTGGCGGCTACACCTTC.

The V call is TRBV9, the J call TRBJ1-3; a weak D match, TRBD1 (5 bases). V was shortened by 4 bases and J by 0 bases, with 20 bases between the two germline ends. Germline CDR1 reads SGDLS; CDR2 reads YYNGEE. The CDR3 has 18 residues. The CDR3 coding sequence is TGTGCCAGCAGCCCTCTGGGGTTGGGGACGGTCTCTGGAAACACCATATATTTT. It encodes CASSPLGLGTVSGNTIYF.

The chain combines TRBV4-3 with TRBJ2-2; 10 nucleotides match TRBD1. The CDR3 runs to 19 residues. Trimming took 1 base from V and 1 from J; bases not matched to a gene: 9. CDR1 is LGHNA and CDR2 is YSLEER in the germline V gene. Written as DNA, the CDR3 is TGCGCCAGCAGCCAAGGGGGGACAGGGGATTCGTGGAACACCGGGGAGCTGTTTTTT. Translating gives CASSQGGTGDSWNTGELFF.

The chain recombines TRBV6-6 with TRBJ2-1; 9 nucleotides agree with TRBD1. V dropped 5 bases and J dropped 7; count of bases not matched to a gene: 15. Germline V CDR1 and CDR2: MNHNY, SVGAGI (reference sequence). The CDR3 is 17 residues long. The CDR3 nucleotides are TGTGCCAGCAGTCCTACATTGACAGGGGGTGGGCGAAATGAGCAGTTCTTC. This gives the protein CASSPTLTGGGRNEQFF.

V usage is TRBV9 and J usage is TRBJ1-4; D remains unclear. Per germline, CDR1 SGDLS and CDR2 YYNGEE. The CDR3 has 14 amino acids. V was pared by 3 bases and J by 6 bases, with 12 bases between. CDR3 bases: TGTGCCAGCAGCGCCGACCCGGACGATGAAAAACTGTTTTTT. This translates into CASSADPDDEKLFF.

The chain links TRBV27 to TRBJ2-5, with D perhaps TRBD1 (5 bases). CDR3 size: 13 residues. Germline assignment: CDR1 MNHEY and CDR2 SMNVEV (reference sequence). Trimming shortened V by 3 bases and J by 2 bases, and 7 bases separated the two germline ends. CDR3: CASSLGRQETQYF. The CDR3 nucleotides read TGTGCCAGCAGTTTGGGGCGTCAAGAGACCCAGTACTTC.

The chain uses TRBV11-1 and TRBJ1-1; D gene uncertain. Germline loops: CDR1 SGHAT, CDR2 FQDESV (reference sequence). Trimming cost V 5 bases and J 3 bases, with 13 bases left between them. This CDR3 region has 14 residues. CDR3 amino acids: CASSPGPTHTEAFF. CDR3 coding DNA: TGTGCCAGCAGCCCGGGCCCTACTCACACTGAAGCTTTCTTT.

The V and J genes are TRBV19 and TRBJ1-1, with D maybe TRBD1 (5 bases). Per the germline V gene, CDR1 is LNHDA and CDR2 is SQIVND (reference sequence). There are 14 residues in the CDR3. V was trimmed by 6 bases and J by 8 bases, leaving 19 bases between them. DNA for the CDR3: TGTGCCAGTAGACCTCGGGGGGTCTCCCCGGAAGCTTTCTTT. Protein sequence: CASRPRGVSPEAFF. Based on the CDR3 plus reference TRBV19 and TRBJ1-1, the full variable domain is DGGITQSPKYLFRKEGQNVTLSCEQNLNHDAMYWYRQDPGQGLRLIYYSQIVNDFQKGDIAEGYSVSREKKESFPLTVTSAQKNPTAFYLCASRPRGVSPEAFFGQGTRLTVV.

This clone was seen a single time. V gene TRBV6-2 or TRBV6-3 combines with J gene TRBJ1-5; D perhaps matches TRBD1 (5 bases). V was trimmed by 1 base and J by 0 bases, leaving 13 bases between them. CDR1 and CDR2 (germline): MNHEY, SVGEGT. The CDR3 covers 17 residues. The CDR3 nucleotides read TGTGCCAGCAGTTACTGGGCGGGGGGAAATAGCAATCAGCCCCAGCATTTT. This codes for CASSYWAGGNSNQPQHF.

The rearrangement uses TRBV5-4 and TRBJ2-2; 7 nucleotides agree with TRBD1. The junction had 1 base not matched to a gene; V was cut back by 4 bases and J by 7 bases. The CDR3 consists of 12 residues. Looked up from germline, CDR1 is SGHNT and CDR2 is YYREEE (reference sequence). CDR3 residues: CASSPGGGELFF. The CDR3 nucleotides read TGTGCCAGCAGCCCAGGGGGCGGGGAGCTGTTTTTT. Full variable domain (rest looked up from reference TRBV5-4 and TRBJ2-2): ETGVTQSPTHLIKTRGQQVTLRCSSQSGHNTVSWYQQALGQGPQFIFQYYREEENGRGNFPPRFSGLQFPNYSSELNVNALELDDSALYLCASSPGGGELFFGEGSRLTVL.

This clone is a singleton in its sample. V is TRBV18 and J is TRBJ1-2, with TRBD1 identical over 8 bases. There are 17 residues in the CDR3. The trim removed 6 bases at V and 7 bases at J, leaving 19 bases unmatched. Germline V gene sequence: CDR1 KGHSH, CDR2 LQKENI. The chain's CDR3 is CASSPTTKGQASSGYTF. In DNA, the CDR3 is TGTGCCAGCTCGCCCACCACAAAGGGACAGGCTTCGAGTGGCTACACCTTC.

V usage is TRBV18 and J usage is TRBJ1-4; D gene uncertain. Trimming left V 4 bases short and J 6 bases short, with 15 bases between. Germline values: CDR1 KGHSH, CDR2 LQKENI. The CDR3 totals 15 residues. In DNA, the CDR3 is TGTGCCAGCTCACAATGGGGTAGCACCTATGAAAAACTGTTTTTT. This sequence encodes CASSQWGSTYEKLFF.

Only one count was recorded for this clone. The CDR3: CASSFRGGRTEAFF. As DNA, the CDR3 is TGTGCCAGCAGTTTTAGGGGCGGGAGGACTGAAGCTTTCTTT. This chain uses TRBV28 with TRBJ1-1; D might be TRBD1 (5 bases). V was pared by 3 bases and J by 5 bases, with 13 bases between. The CDR3 has 14 amino acids. Germline lookup yields CDR1 MDHEN and CDR2 SYDVKM.

The V call is TRBV3-1 (or the pseudogene TRBV3-2), the J call TRBJ2-1, with unresolved D. The CDR3 is made up of 16 amino acids. The V end lost 0 bases, the J end lost 3 bases, and 12 bases lay between the germline ends. In germline, CDR1 is LGHDT, CDR2 YNNKEL (reference sequence). This chain's CDR3 is CASSQDGVAGYNEQFF. CDR3 DNA sequence: TGTGCCAGCAGCCAAGACGGAGTAGCTGGCTACAATGAGCAGTTCTTC.

This CDR3 is CASSSGTSFGYTF. The CDR3 nucleotides read TGTGCCAGCAGTTCGGGGACAAGTTTTGGCTACACCTTC. The chain is built from TRBV27 and TRBJ1-2; weak D call: TRBD1 (6 bases). Trimming pared 4 bases from V and 7 bases from J, leaving 13 bases between. This CDR3 contains 13 residues. CDR1 is MNHEY and CDR2 is SMNVEV in the germline V gene (reference sequence).

The chain couples TRBV6-2 or TRBV6-3 to TRBJ2-7; D ambiguous. This CDR3 comprises 13 residues. The germline V gene has CDR1 MNHEY and CDR2 SVGEGT. Trimming removed 4 bases from V and 5 bases from J, with 12 bases in between. The DNA for the CDR3 is TGTGCCAGCAGTTTTAAGGTGGTCCACGAGCAGTACTTC. Amino acid sequence: CASSFKVVHEQYF.

CDR3 protein: CASSPRIDGTQYF. Written as DNA, the CDR3 is TGTGCCAGCAGCCCCAGGATCGACGGTACGCAGTATTTT. The chain carries TRBV7-3 and TRBJ2-3; D is unclear. Germline V gene data show CDR1 as SGHTA and CDR2 as FQGTGA. The CDR3 consists of 13 residues. V was shortened by 5 bases and J by 8 bases, with 14 bases between the two germline ends.